The clone carrying this T cell receptor (beta chain) showed up many times. V was trimmed by 6 bases and J by 1 base, leaving 9 bases between them. Germline V gene data show CDR1 as SGHVS and CDR2 as FQNEAQ. The CDR3 is 14 residues long. This entry belongs to a study of T cells after yellow fever vaccination. TCRdb ran MiXCR on the 5' RACE reads and lists one entry per CDR3 protein. Here the sample spans over 130,000 distinct CDR3 sequences, 6.5% to 8.5% being singletons. The V call is TRBV7-8, the J call TRBJ2-2; D not resolved. This sequence was found in a man aged 25 to 45 who received the YFV17D yellow fever vaccine. The sequences come from CD4+ T cells sorted from PBMCs, collected 5 days after the yellow fever booster vaccination. CDR3 protein: CASRKTENTGELFF. CDR3 DNA: TGTGCCAGCAGAAAAACGGAGAACACCGGGGAGCTGTTTTTT.